The sample holds many counts of the clone carrying this T cell receptor (beta chain). Antigen unknown. The germline V gene has CDR1 MDHEN and CDR2 SYDVKM. The ends were cut back, 2 bases at V and 6 bases at J, with 10 bases in the middle. There are 13 residues in the CDR3. These data originate in a study of CD8 T cells in ankylosing spondylitis. General study points: A motif of roughly eight highly homologous TCR beta variants was seen as apparently characteristic of ankylosing spondylitis blood.

TCRdb recomputed calls from the 5' RACE reads with MiXCR, one row per CDR3 protein. The table records 450,000 to 550,000 distinct CDR3 sequences, approximately 5% of them present only once. The material sequenced was blood, either unsorted or a sorted T cell fraction (not recorded which). The V call is TRBV28, the J call TRBJ1-2; a possible D gene is TRBD1 (5 bases). The receptor was derived from a male donor with ankylosing spondylitis. CDR3 DNA: TGTGCCAGCAGTTTAGGGGGGAAAGATGGCTACACCTTC. This sequence encodes CASSLGGKDGYTF.